This T cell receptor beta chain was identified in a study of cytomegalovirus exposure and HLA in healthy donors. Study-level points and caveats: A later analysis linked a missense variant in DCLRE1C to the trimming of TCR beta V and J genes.

The V gene's germline CDR1 is MNHEY and CDR2 SVGAGI. The CDR3 runs 14 residues. V was clipped by 5 bases and J by 4 bases; unmatched bases: 7. On this clone: The target antigen is unknown.

Primers: 60 Vbeta forward and 13 Jbeta reverse. As handled by the study authors: Later reanalysis found 60 million to 90 million unique TCR beta chains, about 11 million of them shared. Clones were read by immunoSEQ multiplex PCR, and TCRdb kept only the in-frame ones, dropping some. The V and J calls and clone size are taken from that table; D and trimming were inferred from the DNA. Of 110,000 to 150,000 clones in the sample, 60% to 80% were seen once. This clonotype was obtained from a male donor in good health and CMV-seronegative. Sequencing input: PBMCs. This sequence joins TRBV6-5 and TRBJ2-7, with 8 bases that match TRBD1. The CDR3 region has the DNA TGTGCCAGCAGTAAGAGCAGGGGGCCGTACGAGCAGTACTTC. This codes for CASSKSRGPYEQYF.